This record looks at one TCR beta chain sequence and its context. Its antigen is not identified. Documented treatment: oral pan-JAK inhibitor, 5-10 mg twice daily. PBMCs served as the source from which CD4+ and CD8+ T cells were sorted. This record comes from a study of CD8+ T cells in alopecia areata. Study-level results: Expanded CD8+ clones among the top 100, as well as scalp clonality, were significantly decreased by tofacitinib. For lesional scalp, especially alopecia totalis/universalis, clonality was higher than in normal scalp. The study also sequences resident alphabeta T cells of normal skin in scalp samples.

RNA extraction was followed by reverse transcription into cDNA, which acted as the sequencing template. Here immunoSEQ multiplex PCR was the method, and the copy in TCRdb shows in-frame clones only, minus some. The table includes around 86,000 clones, just over 70% detected once. J lost 5 bases, V lost 4 bases, and 6 bases had no gene match. The germline gives CDR1 LNHDA, CDR2 SQIVND (reference sequence). The CDR3 is 14 amino acids. This chain links TRBV19 with TRBJ2-3; 7 bases align to TRBD1. This TCR came from a human donor with alopecia areata. This material consisted of CD8+ T cells sorted from blood, taken between weeks 43 and 45, from a patient treated with tofacitinib. This CDR3 reads CASSTRQGQDTQYF. The CDR3 DNA reads TGTGCCAGTAGTACAAGACAGGGTCAAGATACGCAGTATTTT.